The 17 T cell receptor beta chains given below trace back to one sample, sequenced in a study of shared clonotypes between healthy human individuals. Libraries were prepared by immunoSEQ multiplex PCR; TCRdb keeps only in-frame clonotypes and omits some of them. This repertoire shows some 2,400,000 clones, roughly 95% found once; its top ten account for around 0.13%. Input material: naive CD4+ T cells sorted from blood. This sample's subset: CD45RA+ positively selected. The source of these receptors is a man aged 18-30 years in good health.

This clone was seen just once. V gene TRBV10-2 combines with J gene TRBJ2-7; no definite D call. Trimming cost V 5 bases and J 9 bases, with 11 bases left between them. Looked up from germline, CDR1 is WSHSY and CDR2 is SAAADI. The CDR3 contains 11 residues. The chain's CDR3 is CASSISVGQYF. In DNA form, the CDR3 reads TGCGCCAGCAGTATCTCCGTCGGGCAGTACTTC.

The chain joins TRBV7-9 to TRBJ2-5; 13 nucleotides match TRBD2. This CDR3 has 16 amino acids. V gave up 5 bases and J gave up 5 bases; unmatched junction bases: 8. Germline V CDR1 and CDR2: SEHNR, FQNEAQ (reference sequence). The CDR3 spells CASSRNGLAGEETQYF. CDR3 nucleotide sequence: TGTGCCAGCAGCCGAAACGGACTAGCGGGAGAGGAGACCCAGTACTTC.

The gene calls are TRBV6-1 and TRBJ2-2; 8 nucleotides agree with TRBD1. Looked up from germline, CDR1 is MNHNS and CDR2 is SASEGT. V shed 10 bases and J 0 bases; nucleotides not matched to a gene: 7. The CDR3 has 15 amino acids. CDR3 coding DNA: TGTGCCACAAGGACAGGGCCTACGAACACCGGGGAGCTGTTTTTT. Protein product: CATRTGPTNTGELFF.

V is TRBV12-5 and J is TRBJ1-4; TRBD1 aligns across 7 bases. Germline V gene data show CDR1 as LGHNT and CDR2 as FRNRAP. The CDR3 covers 14 residues. The V gene end was trimmed by 1 base and the J gene end by 6 bases; junction bases not matched to a gene: 2. The CDR3 loop reads CASGLGGTDEKLFF. In nucleotides, the CDR3 is TGTGCTAGTGGTTTGGGGGGGACAGATGAAAAACTGTTTTTT.

This clone appeared a single time. The chain has TRBV29-1 and TRBJ2-1; TRBD2 matches at 7 bases. V was clipped by 7 bases and J by 6 bases; unmatched bases: 3. CDR1 is SQVTM, CDR2 ANQGSEA, per germline. The CDR3 totals 11 residues. As DNA, the CDR3 is TGCAGCGCCGGGGAGGGCAATGAGCAGTTCTTC. Protein product: CSAGEGNEQFF.

V is TRBV6-8 and J is TRBJ2-7; D not certain. The ends were cut back, 4 bases at V and 2 bases at J, with 6 bases in the middle. The CDR3 is 12 residues long. The germline V gene has CDR1 MNHGY and CDR2 SAAAGT. The CDR3 reads CASSSSPYEQYF. CDR3 in DNA: TGTGCCAGCAGTTCATCGCCCTACGAGCAGTACTTC.

The chain employs TRBV2 and TRBJ2-1; weak D call: TRBD1 (5 bases). Germline V CDR1 and CDR2: SNHLY, FYNNEI. Trimming took 7 bases from V and 7 from J, leaving 17 bases between them. This CDR3 is built from 14 residues. CDR3: CASTLGPQGNEQFF. DNA for the CDR3: TGTGCCAGCACGTTGGGGCCCCAAGGGAATGAGCAGTTCTTC.

The CDR3 nucleotides read TGCGCCAGCAGGGGACAGGGGAAGAACACTGAAGCTTTCTTT. Translation: CASRGQGKNTEAFF. The V gene is TRBV10-2, the J gene TRBJ1-1; 10 positions agree with TRBD1. The CDR3 has 14 residues. Per germline, CDR1 WSHSY and CDR2 SAAADI. V gave up 6 bases and J gave up 1 base; unmatched junction bases: 2.

V is TRBV5-1 and J is TRBJ2-6; D uncertain. Between the trimmed V and J ends, which lost 1 base and 1 base, there was a span of 3 bases. CDR3 length equals 14 residues. From germline, CDR1 is SGHRS and CDR2 YFSETQ. The CDR3: CASSLISGANVLTF. In DNA, the CDR3 is TGCGCCAGCAGCTTGATTTCTGGGGCCAACGTCCTGACTTTC.

The chain has TRBV5-1 and TRBJ2-7, with TRBD1 identical over 9 bases. Germline V gene sequence: CDR1 SGHRS, CDR2 YFSETQ. This CDR3 is built from 14 residues. The V and J ends lost 0 bases and 6 bases, in that order; junction bases with no gene match: 4. The CDR3 region has the DNA TGCGCCAGCAGCTTGGTGGTGACAGGGGGCGAGCAGTACTTC. Amino acid sequence: CASSLVVTGGEQYF.

The rearrangement links TRBV7-3 to TRBJ2-5, with 12 bases lining up with TRBD2. The CDR3 runs to 16 residues. Germline CDR1 SGHTA, CDR2 FQGTGA. Trimming at V came to 1 base and at J to 5 bases, leaving 5 bases not matched to a gene. The CDR3 DNA reads as TGTGCCAGCAGCTTAAATCCTAGCGGGGGGGCGGAGACCCAGTACTTC. This sequence encodes CASSLNPSGGAETQYF. Complete variable domain (other parts from reference TRBV7-3 and TRBJ2-5): GAGVSQTPSNKVTEKGKYVELRCDPISGHTALYWYRQSLGQGPEFLIYFQGTGAADDSGLPNDRFFAVRPEGSVSTLKIQRTERGDSAVYLCASSLNPSGGAETQYFGPGTRLLVL.

The chain joins TRBV5-4 to TRBJ1-4, with 7 bases identical to TRBD1. The germline gives CDR1 SGHNT, CDR2 YYREEE (reference sequence). V shed 5 bases, J shed 12 bases, and the junction held 13 bases outside the gene matches. The CDR3 extends over 14 amino acids. The CDR3 sequence: CASSLRTGEAELFF. CDR3 nucleotides: TGTGCCAGCAGTCTACGGACAGGTGAGGCCGAACTGTTTTTT.

V gene TRBV2 combines with J gene TRBJ1-1; a weak D match, TRBD1 (5 bases). The V and J ends lost 4 bases and 0 bases respectively, with 12 bases between them. CDR3 length: 15 residues. Germline-derived CDR1 and CDR2 are SNHLY and FYNNEI. In DNA form, the CDR3 reads TGTGCCAGCAGTGGGTGGGCAGGGATGAACACTGAAGCTTTCTTT. This sequence encodes CASSGWAGMNTEAFF.

CDR3: CASSLSGTVATYEQYF. The CDR3 nucleotides are TGTGCCAGCAGTTTAAGCGGGACAGTAGCAACCTACGAGCAGTACTTC. The chain links TRBV2 to TRBJ2-7; the D call may be TRBD1 or TRBD2 (7 bases each). Germline values: CDR1 SNHLY, CDR2 FYNNEI. The CDR3 runs 16 residues. V lost 5 bases and J lost 2, with 19 bases in between.

The chain links TRBV18 to TRBJ2-3; 7 positions agree with TRBD2. Germline V gene lookup returns CDR1 KGHSH and CDR2 LQKENI. This CDR3 has 18 amino acids. The trim removed 1 base at V and 0 bases at J, leaving 10 bases unmatched. This CDR3 reads CASSPRDPGAGSTDTQYF. Here the CDR3 DNA reads TGTGCCAGCTCACCACGAGATCCCGGAGCGGGGAGCACAGATACGCAGTATTTT.

J is TRBJ1-2 and V is TRBV28, with D maybe TRBD1 (5 bases). The V gene lost 6 bases and the J gene lost 0 bases, with 14 bases spanning the gap. Germline lookup yields CDR1 MDHEN and CDR2 SYDVKM. The CDR3 covers 15 residues. The CDR3 DNA sequence: TGTGCCAGCAGGCCGCAGGGACGTACTAACTATGGCTACACCTTC. This codes for CASRPQGRTNYGYTF.

This clone came up once. The genes are TRBV4-1 and TRBJ1-6, with D possibly TRBD1 on 5 matching bases. CDR1 and CDR2 from the germline V gene are MGHRA and YSYEKL. V dropped 0 bases and J dropped 9 bases, with 18 bases sitting between them. This CDR3 contains 17 residues. The CDR3 DNA reads TGCGCCAGCAGCCAAGATCGAGTCGGGACGGGGACTTCACCCCTCCACTTT. Amino acid sequence: CASSQDRVGTGTSPLHF.